This T cell receptor beta chain derives from a study of cytotoxic CD8 clonotypes in ibrutinib-treated CLL. Across the whole study: Partial responses totalled approximately 25 and complete responses 2; after median roughly 64 months, approximately 15 remained remitted and approximately 12 progressed. Study-level points and caveats: Clonality went higher at ibrutinib response and then dropped back toward baseline at progression.

As to this clone: Its antigen remains unidentified.

With sequencing, the targeted depth ranged from 1 in 200,000 to 1 in 1 million T cells. Sequenced by immunoSEQ multiplex PCR; TCRdb stores in-frame clones only, minus some. The table lists approximately 100,000 clones, 45% to 65% of them singletons. The clonotype originates from a human donor with chronic lymphocytic leukemia. The material sequenced was PBMCs, taken after 24 months of ibrutinib treatment.

The CDR3 spells CASSPRPRTGGYFTGELFF. The CDR3 nucleotides read TGTGCCAGCAGCCCACGCCCGAGGACAGGGGGCTATTTTACCGGGGAGCTGTTTTTT. This sequence joins TRBV21-1 and TRBJ2-2; the table's D call, TRBD1, was not checked against the DNA. TRBV21-1 is flagged as a pseudogene. This CDR3 is built from 19 residues.